This T cell receptor (beta chain) appears in the sequencing data of a study of cytomegalovirus exposure and HLA in healthy donors. Study overall: Clustering assigned 70% to 85% of the approximately 400 genotyped donors to the Caucasian-associated ancestry cluster.

As to this clone: Its antigen is currently unknown.

General study results and limits: Presence/absence analyses assumed roughly uniform sequencing depth across donors.

This PCR relied on a set of 60 Vbeta primers and 13 Jbeta primers. Source study methods: Around 12 million of tens of millions of unique TCR beta chains were shared, per a later count. The method was immunoSEQ multiplex PCR; TCRdb's version includes in-frame clones alone and lacks a portion of them. The V and J calls and clone size were taken over from that table, and D and trimming were inferred from the DNA. The data contain roughly 120,000 clones, 81% of them singletons. The CDR3 consists of 15 residues. With 0 bases clipped from V and 4 bases from J, the junction kept 5 bases outside the gene matches. Germline V gives CDR1 SGDLS, CDR2 YYNGEE.

The chain combines TRBV9 with TRBJ1-2, with 8 nucleotides matching TRBD1. The TCR comes from a woman under 40 in good health and CMV-seronegative. Sequences were obtained from PBMCs. The chain's CDR3 is CASSVAGGAGYGYTF. The CDR3 DNA reads TGTGCCAGCAGCGTAGCAGGGGGCGCCGGCTATGGCTACACCTTC. The full variable domain, rest sourced from reference TRBV9 and TRBJ1-2, is DSGVTQTPKHLITATGQRVTLRCSPRSGDLSVYWYQQSLDQGLQFLIQYYNGEERAKGNILERFSAQQFPDLHSELNLSSLELGDSALYFCASSVAGGAGYGYTFGSGTRLTVV.